One sample yielded the 32 T cell receptor beta chains listed below, sequenced in a study of T cell responses to AZD1222 COVID-19 vaccine. Sequenced by immunoSEQ multiplex PCR; TCRdb stores in-frame clones only, minus some. Of 90,000 to 120,000 clones listed, 70% to 90% are singletons. Sequences were derived from peripheral blood, sampled on day 0 of AZD1222 vaccination. Source of these receptors: an adult in good health.

This chain joins TRBV4-3 and TRBJ1-5; D unresolved. CDR1 LGHNA and CDR2 YSLEER come from the germline V gene. Trimming shortened V by 0 bases and J by 6 bases, and 6 bases separated the two germline ends. CDR3 size: 13 residues. The CDR3 sequence is CASSQDHSQPQHF. The CDR3 DNA is TGCGCCAGCAGCCAAGATCATAGTCAGCCCCAGCATTTT.

The chain links TRBV30 to TRBJ1-5; D remains unclear. Germline assignment: CDR1 GTSNPN and CDR2 SVGIG (reference sequence). The CDR3 extends over 14 amino acids. Deletions cut 5 bases from V and 4 bases from J, with 15 bases between. The CDR3 region is CAWAGPIENQPQHF. CDR3 nucleotide sequence: TGTGCCTGGGCCGGACCGATAGAAAATCAGCCCCAGCATTTT.

The rearrangement links TRBV12-5 to TRBJ2-7; D ambiguous. Germline CDR1 and CDR2: LGHNT and FRNRAP. Trimming shortened V by 4 bases and J by 7 bases, and 14 bases separated the two germline ends. This CDR3 comprises 13 residues. This CDR3 reads CASGYHSEIEQYF. The CDR3 coding sequence is TGTGCTAGTGGTTACCATTCTGAGATTGAGCAGTACTTC.

This chain uses TRBV28 with TRBJ1-1, with unresolved D. Germline assignment: CDR1 MDHEN and CDR2 SYDVKM. The CDR3 loop spans 14 amino acids. V lost 1 base and J lost 1, with 7 bases in between. DNA of the CDR3: TGTGCCAGCAGTTTATACGGGAGGAACACTGAAGCTTTCTTT. It translates to CASSLYGRNTEAFF.

The gene calls are TRBV2 and TRBJ1-4; D uncertain. Deletions cut 6 bases from V and 3 bases from J, with 5 bases between. The CDR3 loop spans 12 amino acids. CDR1 and CDR2 from the germline V gene are SNHLY and FYNNEI. CDR3 nucleotides: TGTGCCAGCAGGCAATCTAATGAAAAACTGTTTTTT. Amino acid sequence: CASRQSNEKLFF.

The V call is TRBV12-3 or TRBV12-4, the J call TRBJ2-5; D ambiguous. This CDR3 is 11 amino acids long. Trimming took 6 bases from V and 1 from J, leaving 3 bases between them. CDR3 DNA: TGTGCCAGCAGACTCCAAGAGACCCAGTACTTC. The encoded protein is CASRLQETQYF.

Concerning this clone itself: The same CDR3 arises from other DNA sequences in this sample as well. This chain joins TRBV5-1 and TRBJ1-5; D is unresolved. CDR1 and CDR2 (germline): SGHRS, YFSETQ. Trimming left V 0 bases short and J 4 bases short, with 8 bases between. The CDR3 has 14 residues. CDR3 sequence: CASSLGGGNQPQHF. The CDR3 bases are TGCGCCAGCAGCTTGGGGGGAGGGAATCAGCCCCAGCATTTT.

This clone was seen only a few times. V gene TRBV5-1 combines with J gene TRBJ2-7; D perhaps matches TRBD1 (5 bases). CDR1 and CDR2 (germline): SGHRS, YFSETQ. The CDR3 runs to 17 residues. The ends were cut back, 0 bases at V and 4 bases at J, with 20 bases in the middle. As DNA, the CDR3 is TGCGCCAGCAGCTTGGCCTACCAGACAGCGAGCTCGTACGAGCAGTACTTC. As protein: CASSLAYQTASSYEQYF.

The rearrangement joins TRBV2 to TRBJ2-3, with D hard to call. From germline, CDR1 is SNHLY and CDR2 FYNNEI. The CDR3 length is 15 residues. Trimming pared 3 bases from V and 2 bases from J, leaving 12 bases between. The CDR3 here is CASSDYNGNTDTQYF. The CDR3 region has the DNA TGTGCCAGCAGTGACTACAATGGAAACACAGATACGCAGTATTTT.

CDR3 sequence reads: CSASGDEGFGELFF. The CDR3 DNA sequence: TGCAGTGCTAGTGGGGACGAGGGTTTCGGGGAGCTGTTTTTT. The rearrangement joins TRBV20-1 to TRBJ2-2; D may match TRBD1 or TRBD2 (5 bases each). V was shortened by 3 bases and J by 7 bases, with 15 bases between the two germline ends. Germline CDR1 and CDR2: DFQATT and SNEGSKA (reference sequence). This CDR3 is 14 amino acids long.

The chain has TRBV5-1 and TRBJ1-1; weak D call: TRBD1 (5 bases). V lost 0 bases and J lost 3, with 9 bases in between. There are 14 residues in the CDR3. Per the germline V gene, CDR1 is SGHRS and CDR2 is YFSETQ. The DNA of the CDR3 is TGCGCCAGCAGCTTGGGACAGCTAGACACTGAAGCTTTCTTT. Its translation: CASSLGQLDTEAFF.

This chain joins TRBV13 and TRBJ2-5; no firm D call. V lost 1 base, J lost 0 bases, and 0 bases lay in between. The germline V gene has CDR1 PRHDT and CDR2 FYEKMQ (reference sequence). This CDR3 comprises 12 residues. The chain's CDR3 is CASSLDQETQYF. CDR3 coding DNA: TGTGCCAGCAGCTTAGACCAAGAGACCCAGTACTTC.

This clone was counted a single time. The chain employs TRBV7-9 and TRBJ1-5; D is perhaps TRBD1 (6 bases). This CDR3 is built from 17 residues. Per the germline V gene, CDR1 is SEHNR and CDR2 is FQNEAQ (reference sequence). V was cut by 0 bases and J by 1 base, with 13 bases left in between. The CDR3 DNA sequence: TGTGCCAGCAGCTTAGCGCGGAGGGGGGCCAGCAATCAGCCCCAGCATTTT. Protein sequence: CASSLARRGASNQPQHF.

The CDR3 loop is CASSLTGIWPYEQYF. In DNA form, the CDR3 reads TGTGCCAGCAGTTTAACCGGTATCTGGCCCTACGAGCAGTACTTC. V gene TRBV27 combines with J gene TRBJ2-7; D is unresolved. Per germline, CDR1 MNHEY and CDR2 SMNVEV (reference sequence). V shed 2 bases and J shed 2 bases, with 13 bases lying between them. This CDR3 comprises 15 residues.

DNA of the CDR3: TGTGCCAGCAGTGATCGGGGGGCCGGGGAGCTGTTTTTT. This translates into CASSDRGAGELFF. This sequence joins TRBV2 and TRBJ2-2, with 7 positions matching TRBD2. V trimming: 3 bases; J trimming: 6 bases; junction bases outside the gene matches: 1. The CDR3 covers 13 residues. Germline V gives CDR1 SNHLY, CDR2 FYNNEI.

The rearrangement joins TRBV5-5 to TRBJ2-7, with D possibly matching TRBD2 (7 bases). Per the germline V gene, CDR1 is SGHKS and CDR2 is YYEKEE (reference sequence). The V and J ends lost 0 bases and 4 bases respectively, with 17 bases between them. This CDR3 contains 16 residues. The CDR3 sequence is CASSLEVGGRGYEQYF. For the CDR3, the DNA is TGTGCCAGCAGCTTGGAGGTGGGGGGGCGCGGTTACGAGCAGTACTTC.

The chain couples TRBV10-3 to TRBJ2-7, with D perhaps TRBD2 (5 bases). V was trimmed by 6 bases and J by 0 bases, leaving 12 bases between them. The CDR3 is 14 amino acids. Germline V gives CDR1 ENHRY, CDR2 SYGVKD. The CDR3 DNA sequence: TGTGCCATCAGCCCCGGACTGATCTCCTACGAGCAGTACTTC. This gives the protein CAISPGLISYEQYF.

This chain joins TRBV28 and TRBJ2-2; D is ambiguous. The V end lost 2 bases, the J end lost 2 bases, and 9 bases lay between the germline ends. There are 15 residues in the CDR3. Germline V lookup: CDR1 MDHEN, CDR2 SYDVKM. CDR3 sequence: CASSLGRFNTGELFF. CDR3 nucleotides: TGTGCCAGCAGTTTAGGAAGATTCAACACCGGGGAGCTGTTTTTT.

This clone occurred once. The chain joins TRBV7-2 to TRBJ1-1; the D gene is possibly TRBD1 (6 bases). The CDR3 length is 15 residues. The ends were cut back, 3 bases at V and 3 bases at J, with 14 bases in the middle. The V gene's germline CDR1 is SGHTA and CDR2 FQGNSA. The CDR3 here is CASSFNRVRDTEAFF. CDR3 DNA: TGTGCCAGCAGCTTTAACAGGGTTAGGGACACTGAAGCTTTCTTT.

The DNA of the CDR3 is TGTGCCAGCAGTTTGAGGGACCCTGCCTACAATGAGCAGTTCTTC. Its translation: CASSLRDPAYNEQFF. The V call is TRBV6-5, the J call TRBJ2-1; D possibly uses TRBD1 or TRBD2 (5 bases each). The CDR3 runs to 15 residues. The germline V gene has CDR1 MNHEY and CDR2 SVGAGI. Trimming took off 4 bases at V and 2 bases at J, with 12 bases between the two ends.

This clone was detected once. At one boundary the junction diverges from the germline segment, which might be a read error. The chain couples TRBV19 to TRBJ2-2; no firm D call. The CDR3 runs to 12 residues. Germline V gene lookup returns CDR1 LNHDA and CDR2 SQIVND (reference sequence). The CDR3 coding sequence is TGTGCCAGTAGTATGTACACCAGGGAGCTGTTTTTT. The encoded protein is CASSMYTRELFF.

The chain employs TRBV4-3 and TRBJ2-7; 7 nucleotides line up with TRBD2. The trim removed 3 bases at V and 7 bases at J, leaving 15 bases unmatched. Germline V CDR1 and CDR2: LGHNA, YSLEER. This CDR3 is 16 amino acids long. The CDR3 DNA reads TGCGCCAGCAGCCACCTGGGGGTAGCGGGCTTATATGAGCAGTACTTC. It is translated as CASSHLGVAGLYEQYF.

In its sample, this clone was seen a few times. This rearrangement joins TRBV1 to TRBJ2-1; the table's D call of TRBD2 was not tested on the DNA. TRBV1 counts as a pseudogene. There are 17 residues in the CDR3. CDR3 in amino acids: CTSSQAPTSGRYNEQFF. The CDR3, as DNA: TGCACCAGCAGCCAAGCCCCGACTAGCGGGAGATACAATGAGCAGTTCTTC.

The chain couples TRBV9 to TRBJ2-2; TRBD1 aligns across 7 bases. CDR3 length equals 15 residues. CDR1 is SGDLS and CDR2 is YYNGEE in the germline V gene. With 3 bases clipped from V and 3 bases from J, the junction kept 5 bases outside the gene matches. The CDR3 spells CASSAGQPYTGELFF. CDR3 nucleotide sequence: TGTGCCAGCAGCGCGGGACAGCCGTACACCGGGGAGCTGTTTTTT.

This clone appeared a single time. The chain employs TRBV7-8 and TRBJ2-1; TRBD2 agrees at 9 bases. CDR1 and CDR2 (germline): SGHVS, FQNEAQ. Trimming removed 5 bases from V and 8 bases from J; junction bases left unmatched: 16. CDR3 length: 17 amino acids. The CDR3 DNA sequence: TGTGCCAGCAGCGCCCTCGGGCCGGGACTAGCCGCCGATGAGCAGTTCTTC. Translated: CASSALGPGLAADEQFF.

This chain links TRBV5-1 with TRBJ1-4, with D possibly TRBD1 on 6 matching bases. CDR3 length equals 16 residues. Germline CDR1 SGHRS, CDR2 YFSETQ. V gave up 1 base and J gave up 5 bases, with 15 bases separating them. In nucleotides, the CDR3 is TGCGCCAGCAGCTTGAACAGAGTGGGGGGCAATGAAAAACTGTTTTTT. Protein: CASSLNRVGGNEKLFF. The variable domain in full, with the rest retrieved from reference TRBV5-1 and TRBJ1-4, is KAGVTQTPRYLIKTRGQQVTLSCSPISGHRSVSWYQQTPGQGLQFLFEYFSETQRNKGNFPGRFSGRQFSNSRSEMNVSTLELGDSALYLCASSLNRVGGNEKLFFGSGTQLSVL.

This rearrangement joins TRBV24-1 to TRBJ2-1, with a weak D call TRBD1 (5 bases). Germline CDR1 is KGHDR and CDR2 is SFDVKD. The germline V and J ends were trimmed by 9 bases and 10 bases, with 30 bases remaining between them. This CDR3 region has 17 residues. The CDR3 loop reads CATAGAPPKKGAIEQFF. The CDR3 coding sequence is TGTGCCACCGCTGGGGCCCCCCCCAAAAAAGGTGCTATAGAGCAGTTCTTC.

This chain joins TRBV4-1 and TRBJ1-3; no clear D. This CDR3 is 15 amino acids long. The germline V and J ends were trimmed by 1 base and 2 bases, with 9 bases remaining between them. Per germline, CDR1 MGHRA and CDR2 YSYEKL. The CDR3 DNA is TGCGCCAGCAGCCAAGGTTCGCAGGCTGGAAACACCATATATTTT. Translating it yields CASSQGSQAGNTIYF.

This clone was detected a few times. The chain joins TRBV7-9 to TRBJ2-7; D possibly corresponds to TRBD2 (7 bases). This CDR3 comprises 15 residues. V was shortened by 5 bases and J by 6 bases, with 20 bases between the two germline ends. Germline CDR1 SEHNR, CDR2 FQNEAQ (reference sequence). The CDR3 reads CASSPLLAGEGEQYF. CDR3 sequence (DNA): TGTGCCAGCAGCCCCTTATTGGCAGGGGAGGGCGAGCAGTACTTC.

The chain employs TRBV6-2 or TRBV6-3 and TRBJ2-5, with D possibly being TRBD1 or TRBD2 (5 bases each). V was pared by 4 bases and J by 5 bases, with 14 bases between. The CDR3 spans 14 residues. CDR1 and CDR2 (germline): MNHEY, SVGEGT. The CDR3 DNA reads as TGTGCCAGCAGTTGGAGGCAGGGATCGGAGACCCAGTACTTC. Its protein is CASSWRQGSETQYF.

The rearrangement uses TRBV9 and TRBJ2-5, with TRBD2 matching 9 bases. Germline V gene sequence: CDR1 SGDLS, CDR2 YYNGEE. V lost 4 bases to trimming and J lost 4 bases; unmatched junction nucleotides: 8. CDR3 length: 15 residues. The CDR3 DNA is TGTGCCAGCAGCACGAATAGCGGGAGTGGAGAGACCCAGTACTTC. It translates to CASSTNSGSGETQYF.

The chain couples TRBV3-1 (or the pseudogene TRBV3-2) to TRBJ2-1, with 9 bases aligning to TRBD1. The germline CDR1 and CDR2 sequences are LGHDT and YNNKEL (reference sequence). This CDR3 spans 15 amino acids. Trimming at V came to 0 bases and at J to 8 bases, leaving 5 bases not matched to a gene. CDR3 amino acids: CASSQEGTGFDEQFF. In DNA form, the CDR3 reads TGTGCCAGCAGCCAAGAGGGGACAGGGTTCGATGAGCAGTTCTTC.